Below, one TCR beta chain is given with its context. Its specific antigen is unknown. Per-nucleotide qualities are absent, and no much larger clonotype sits a single base away. Other DNA sequences in this sample translate to the same CDR3. The sample is drawn from a study of shared clonotypes between healthy human individuals (dated by TCRdb to 2020 to 2021). Regarding the research as a whole: A couple of women and a few men aged 18 to 49 years were included in the cohort. Per donor, three plates each were used for CD4 naive and CD4 memory, two for CD8 naive, and one for CD8 memory. To estimate repertoire size and how much clonotypes are shared between individuals, the study performed deep sequencing of blood TCR repertoires from a few healthy adults. To increase sequencing depth and limit assay-specific biases, TCR repertoire library preparation and sequencing were carried out by different laboratories using diverse techniques. Per donor, leukapheresis produced somewhere between about 0.94 and 9.5 billion PBMCs. Study-wide findings and limitations: The genetic and exposure-history diversity represented was limited by the small number of donors. Compared with non-shared clonotypes, the clonotypes found in all four sorted-subset donors had higher generation probabilities. Sampling was restricted to blood, and TCR repertoires in tissues likely differ from the TCR repertoires found in blood. Naive subsets generally had larger estimated clonotype richness than memory subsets. Even with the large sequencing depth, rarefaction of the sorted-subset datasets indicated that sequencing was incomplete. Approximately 5% of naive CD4, more than 3% of naive CD8, approximately 2.2% of memory CD4, and approximately 0.4% of memory CD8 clonotypes were shared across a few donors. Based on pairwise subsampling, the degree of clonotype sharing among donors was expected to be affected by sequencing depth.

Using the deep immunoSEQ assay, multiplex PCR amplified TCR CDR3 regions from genomic DNA. For each cell subset, the extracted genomic DNA was distributed evenly across all wells of several immunoSEQ 96-well plates, and each plate served as one replicate. For sorted subsets, roughly 200 ng of genomic DNA, equivalent to around 30,000 T cell genomes, went into each replicate PCR. Purified libraries were quantified with a Qubit 3.0 fluorometer, sized on a Bioanalyzer 2100, and re-quantified with the KAPA Library Quantification kit. Every immunoSEQ 96-well plate was sequenced on a dedicated single-read 150-cycle Illumina NextSeq 550 flow cell. Under the source paper's analysis protocol: The immunoSEQ output contained only junctional sequences without quality scores, so filtering could not match that applied to full-length reads. To assign V/J genes and CDR3, sequences were annotated using PyIR, a Python wrapper for IgBLAST v1.9, with IMGT germline references. Any read was removed if the V/J assignment was weak (E-value above 1e-6), the CDR3 was missing, or the read contained stop codons, out-of-frame junctions, or ambiguous translated residues. V3J clonotypes were defined as sequences sharing the same inferred V gene, J gene, and CDR3 amino acid sequence. Percentage overlap between repertoires was computed as shared unique clonotypes divided by the size of the smaller repertoire. RTK rarefaction, the Chao1 estimator, and Recon v2.1 estimates of unobserved clonotypes were used to assess repertoire richness. OLGA was used to compute generation probabilities for all TCRbeta clonotypes that the gDNA method yielded from a handful of donors. What TCRdb holds here is the immuneACCESS table cut down to in-frame rearrangements. Part of the clones is not present; checked against another copy, under half of the missing clones reflect an unresolved V gene, and the others are unexplained. From that table come the V and J calls and clone size; the DNA was used to work out D and trimming. This sample has 1,400,000 or so clones in its table, and just under 99% of those were observed once. The ten largest account for approximately 0.4% of the sample.

Healthy HIV-negative adults with no recently reported acute infections or vaccinations were included as donors. Only Caucasian adults living in Nashville, Tennessee, USA were represented among the donors. CD4+ T cells were enriched by magnetic negative selection; naive cells were then positively selected on CD45RA, and the negative fraction formed the memory subset. After blood collection by leukapheresis, PBMCs were isolated using Ficoll-Histopaque density gradient centrifugation and then cryopreserved in the vapor phase of liquid nitrogen. Purity and quantity of every magnetically sorted T cell population were checked by analytical flow cytometry. Each sorted fraction had its genomic DNA isolated and then quantified by UV absorbance on a Nanodrop 2000c. For this chain, trimming is 6 bases at the V end and 5 bases at the J end, and the number of junction bases without a gene match is 4. Based on the germline V gene (reference sequence), the CDR1 and CDR2 sequences are LNHDA and SQIVND. Measured from the cysteine to the phenylalanine, the CDR3 is 13 residues long. Only the CDR3 portion is preserved as DNA: 39 bases, with reading frame beginning at the first base.

The chain is made from TRBV19 and TRBJ1-5; 7 of the junction bases match TRBD1. The clonotype comes from a man aged 25 to 40 in good health. Material for sequencing was naive CD4+ T cells sorted from blood. Interpreted using the paper, the cell subset or site label stands for: CD45RA+ positively selected. The nucleotide sequence reads TGTGCCAGTAGCCCCGACAGGGATCAGCCCCAGCATTTT. It translates as CASSPDRDQPQHF.